Here is one T cell receptor (beta chain) with its context. Recruitment covered 25 or so US areas and drew participants whose ages spanned 18 to 89 years. Self-reported history from a screening survey and questionnaire set each donor's cohort. Either two negative PCRs, clearance, or symptom resolution qualified Cohort 3 donors as recovered. Germline-derived CDR1 and CDR2 are LNHNV and YYDKDF (reference sequence). V was shortened by 3 bases and J by 0 bases, with 6 bases between the two germline ends. CDR3 length equals 14 residues. Clones were read by immunoSEQ multiplex PCR, and TCRdb kept only the in-frame ones, dropping some. Found here are roughly 170,000 clones, almost 80% of them singletons; the top ten hold approximately 15%. This specimen comes from a study of blood T cell repertoires in COVID-19.

What was sequenced was PBMCs or T cells enriched from blood (not recorded which). The genes are TRBV15 and TRBJ1-3; perhaps TRBD1 as D (6 bases). The sequence derives from a woman in her forties or fifties who had recovered from COVID-19. This CDR3 is CATSRDSSGNTIYF. The CDR3, as DNA: TGTGCCACCAGCAGGGACAGCTCTGGAAACACCATATATTTT.